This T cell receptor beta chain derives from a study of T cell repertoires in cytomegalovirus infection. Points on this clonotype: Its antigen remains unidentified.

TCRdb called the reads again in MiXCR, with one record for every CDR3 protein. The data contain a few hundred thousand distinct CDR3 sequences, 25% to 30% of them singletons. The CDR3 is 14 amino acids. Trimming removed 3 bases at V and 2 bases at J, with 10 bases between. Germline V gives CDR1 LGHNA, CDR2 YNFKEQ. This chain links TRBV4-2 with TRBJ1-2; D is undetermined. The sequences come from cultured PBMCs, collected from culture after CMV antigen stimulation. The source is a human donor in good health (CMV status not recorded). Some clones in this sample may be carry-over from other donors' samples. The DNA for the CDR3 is TGTGCCAGCAGCCACGGGGAGTCGAACTATGGCTACACCTTC. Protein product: CASSHGESNYGYTF.